This T cell receptor (beta chain) was identified during a study of T cells in Graves' hyperthyroidism and ophthalmopathy. Study conclusions and caveats: Most thyroid-expanded clonotypes above 0.001 were also found in blood. Ophthalmopathy was separated from stable hyperthyroidism by a 13 V-J model.

Hyperthyroidism in the patients, aged 18 to 65, was newly diagnosed and under 2 months in duration. Blood dates from first hyperthyroidism diagnosis, before any ophthalmopathy symptoms. Between the trimmed V and J ends, which lost 1 base and 3 bases, there was a span of 12 bases. The CDR3 runs to 15 residues. Germline V CDR1 and CDR2: MGHRA, YSYEKL. TCR beta CDR3 sequences were amplified from RNA transcripts. The HTBI primer set drove a first-round RT-PCR of the TCR CDR3. TCRdb re-derived calls from the multiplex PCR reads in MiXCR, one entry per CDR3 protein. The repertoire includes fewer than 450,000 distinct CDR3 sequences, about 17% of them detected once, and approximately 33% sits in the top ten. This clonotype has ten or more counts. Its antigen is undetermined.

Sequencing was carried out using blood. This clonotype was sampled from a woman in her 30s with Graves' hyperthyroidism that later progressed to Graves' ophthalmopathy. This chain joins TRBV4-1 and TRBJ1-2, with D possibly being TRBD1 (5 bases). DNA for the CDR3: TGCGCCAGCAGCCAAGCACTTGAGACAGACTATGGCTACACCTTC. It is translated as CASSQALETDYGYTF.